These T cell receptor beta chains were read from a single sample in a study of T cells expressing NK-cell markers. For each CDR3 protein, TCRdb gives one entry from its re-call of the 5' RACE reads, without DNA. The sample's table shows about 150,000 distinct CDR3 sequences. The sequencing input was blood T cells: a sorted CD56 or NKG2C T cell subset, CD4+ or CD8+ T cells, or bulk PBMC T cells (not recorded which). The receptor set was obtained from a man aged 18 to 35 in good health. The CDR3 runs from the conserved cysteine through the conserved F or W.

cdr3_length	v_call	j_call	cdr3_aa
15	TRBV5-5	TRBJ2-1	CASSFGLAGYNEQFF
15	TRBV11-2	TRBJ2-2	CASSLGGLGTGELFF
17	TRBV5-5	TRBJ2-4	CASSLSHREVAKNIQYF
13	TRBV12-3/TRBV12-4	TRBJ2-1	CASYRAPGNEQFF
14	TRBV27	TRBJ2-7	CASSIRPGWAEQYF
11	TRBV6-2/TRBV6-3	TRBJ2-7	CASSSVYEQYF
15	TRBV6-5	TRBJ2-1	CASSYWLEGVNEQFF
14	TRBV30	TRBJ2-2	CAWRAGQGAGELFF
13	TRBV6-4	TRBJ1-1	CASRQGLYTEAFF
15	TRBV29-1	TRBJ2-1	CSVVTSGRSHNEQFF
16	TRBV6-2/TRBV6-3	TRBJ2-7	CASSYSRTEPSYEQYF